This record covers a single T cell receptor (beta chain). Its antigen has not been determined. No much larger clone exists at a distance of one base, and base qualities are not known. Libraries were constructed by the immunoSEQ multiplex PCR assay. This is the immuneACCESS table as TCRdb keeps it, with only in-frame sequences that have V and J called. A part of the clones is gone; compared with another copy, unresolved V genes explain less than half, and the rest is unexplained. The sample data list roughly 40,000 clones, and approximately 85% of these were observed just once. Together, the top ten hold more than 0.95% of the sample. The record originates from a study of T cell changes during pregnancy in multiple sclerosis (dated by TCRdb to the late 2010s). General notes on the study: Changes in the T cell repertoire over the course of pregnancy were examined in this study in women with multiple sclerosis.

Between the V and J ends, shortened by 5 bases and 0 bases respectively, the junction contains 14 bases. From the germline V gene (reference sequence), CDR1 is LNHDA and CDR2 is SQIVND. From its cysteine to its phenylalanine, the CDR3 spans 15 amino acids. Just CDR3 DNA is preserved here, 45 bases in frame from base 1. The chain employs TRBV19 and TRBJ2-7, with TRBD1 as a weak D call on 6 bases. This receptor was identified in a female donor with multiple sclerosis, enrolled in a pregnancy study. Here the sequenced sample was CD4+ T cells from peripheral blood mononuclear cells, taken before pregnancy. The DNA is as follows: TGTGCCAGTAGTCCACAGGGACCTGGCTCCTACGAGCAGTACTTC. This sequence encodes CASSPQGPGSYEQYF.